This passage covers 29 T cell receptor beta chains from one sample sequenced in a study of patients and donors after allogeneic stem cell transplantation. Using its own MiXCR run on the RT-PCR reads, TCRdb lists one record per CDR3 protein. This sample has about a million distinct CDR3 sequences, with more than 15% found just once. The specimen sequenced was blood, either unsorted or a sorted T cell fraction (not recorded which). These receptors all come from a human donor who was either an allogeneic HSCT recipient or a stem cell or donor lymphocyte infusion donor (not recorded which). It is not recorded whose cells these are; they may come from a transplant donor.

This clonotype has more than one count but fewer than ten. The chain is built from TRBV6-2 or TRBV6-3 and TRBJ2-6; TRBD2 aligns across 8 bases. J lost 0 bases, V lost 0 bases, and 10 bases had no gene match. The CDR3 runs to 20 residues. Germline CDR1 is MNHEY and CDR2 is SVGEGT. The CDR3 coding sequence is TGTGCCAGCAGTTACTCGGAGCGAAGCGGGGGACACTCTGGGGCCAACGTCCTGACTTTC. Encoded protein: CASSYSERSGGHSGANVLTF.

The V and J genes are TRBV9 and TRBJ1-1, with 7 nucleotides matching TRBD1. Unmatched junction bases numbered 3, after V lost 4 bases and J lost 3 bases. The CDR3 has 13 residues. CDR1 and CDR2 (germline): SGDLS, YYNGEE. CDR3: CASSRTGYTEAFF. The CDR3 DNA follows: TGTGCCAGCAGCAGGACAGGTTACACTGAAGCTTTCTTT.

The chain joins TRBV7-9 to TRBJ1-2, with no clear D. The CDR3 totals 15 residues. Germline V gene sequence: CDR1 SEHNR, CDR2 FQNEAQ (reference sequence). Trimming took off 5 bases at V and 3 bases at J, with 16 bases between the two ends. In DNA form, the CDR3 reads TGTGCCAGCAGCGATCCGCGGTACCAGGACTATGGCTACACCTTC. The encoded protein is CASSDPRYQDYGYTF.

The V and J genes are TRBV4-3 and TRBJ1-1; maybe TRBD1 (5 bases). Trimming stripped 1 base from V and 5 bases from J, with 11 bases between. Germline V gene lookup returns CDR1 LGHNA and CDR2 YSLEER. The CDR3 contains 14 residues. The chain's CDR3 is CASSQGGRETEAFF. CDR3 in DNA: TGCGCCAGCAGCCAAGGAGGCAGGGAGACTGAAGCTTTCTTT.

There are many counts of this clonotype. The chain has TRBV29-1 and TRBJ1-4; TRBD1 matches at 7 bases. CDR1 is SQVTM, CDR2 ANQGSEA, per germline. The CDR3 runs 13 residues. V shed 5 bases and J 8 bases; nucleotides not matched to a gene: 8. The CDR3 bases are TGCAGCGTTCGAAGACAGGGACCGGAAAAACTGTTTTTT. Translation gives CSVRRQGPEKLFF.

This clonotype was recorded once. The V call is TRBV7-8, the J call TRBJ2-3, with 7 bases identical to TRBD1. Germline V lookup: CDR1 SGHVS, CDR2 FQNEAQ. V shed 0 bases and J 3 bases; nucleotides not matched to a gene: 6. The CDR3 is 16 residues long. CDR3 in DNA: TGTGCCAGCAGCTTAGCGCCAGGGGGTCCTACAGATACGCAGTATTTT. Its protein is CASSLAPGGPTDTQYF. The complete variable domain, with remaining parts taken from reference TRBV7-8 and TRBJ2-3, reads GAGVSQSPRYKVAKRGQDVALRCDPISGHVSLFWYQQALGQGPEFLTYFQNEAQLDKSGLPSDRFFAERPEGSVSTLKIQRTQQEDSAVYLCASSLAPGGPTDTQYFGPGTRLTVL.

The genes are TRBV24-1 and TRBJ1-2, with 11 bases fitting TRBD1. Germline V gene data show CDR1 as KGHDR and CDR2 as SFDVKD. CDR3 length: 18 amino acids. The V segment lost 4 bases and the J segment 4 bases; nucleotides outside the gene matches: 13. In DNA, the CDR3 is TGTGCCACCAGTGACCCAAGGATATCCGGGACAGGGGGCTATGGCTACACCTTC. Protein: CATSDPRISGTGGYGYTF.

There are a few counts of this clonotype. The chain combines TRBV21-1 with TRBJ1-6. TRBV21-1 is a pseudogene. This CDR3 region has 20 residues. CDR3 sequence: CASSNGQRPTKSSYNSPLHF. In DNA form, the CDR3 reads TGTGCCAGCAGCAATGGCCAAAGACCTACTAAAAGCTCCTATAATTCACCCCTCCACTTT.

This clonotype was picked up a small number of times. V usage is TRBV14 and J usage is TRBJ1-2; weak D call: TRBD1 (6 bases). With 4 bases removed from V and 8 bases from J, the gap between germline ends came to 23 bases. In germline, CDR1 is SGHDN, CDR2 FVKESK. The CDR3 is 16 residues long. CDR3 nucleotide sequence: TGTGCCAGCAGCCCGAAACAGGGTACCATCCCGACGGGCTACACCTTC. Amino acid sequence: CASSPKQGTIPTGYTF.

As DNA, the CDR3 is TGTGCCAGCAGTTTGGCAGGGATCGACTATGGCTACACCTTC. It yields the protein CASSLAGIDYGYTF. V is TRBV12-3 or TRBV12-4 and J is TRBJ1-2; weak D call: TRBD1 (5 bases). This CDR3 has 14 amino acids. With 3 bases removed from V and 3 bases from J, the gap between germline ends came to 11 bases.

This clonotype was observed a handful of times. The DNA for the CDR3 is TGCAGTGCTGGATCGACTAGCGGGTACAATGAGCAGTTCTTC. Translating gives CSAGSTSGYNEQFF. This chain links TRBV20-1 with TRBJ2-1; 10 bases align to TRBD2. The V gene end was trimmed by 5 bases and the J gene end by 4 bases; junction bases not matched to a gene: 5. The CDR3 covers 14 residues. The V gene's germline CDR1 is DFQATT and CDR2 SNEGSKA (reference sequence).

The table lists this clonotype with a few counts. The V and J genes are TRBV19 and TRBJ1-4, with D possibly being TRBD1 (6 bases). Trimming shortened V by 10 bases and J by 9 bases, and 15 bases separated the two germline ends. CDR1 and CDR2 (germline): LNHDA, SQIVND (reference sequence). CDR3 length: 12 residues. CDR3 sequence reads: CATEGTRKKLFF. The CDR3 nucleotides are TGTGCCACCGAGGGGACAAGGAAAAAACTGTTTTTT.

This chain links TRBV11-2 with TRBJ2-1; no clear D. The germline V gene has CDR1 SGHAT and CDR2 FQNNGV. CDR3 length equals 11 residues. The V and J ends lost 5 bases and 7 bases respectively, with 6 bases between them. CDR3 bases: TGTGCCAGCAGCACCAAGAATGAGCAGTTCTTC. Its protein product is CASSTKNEQFF.

This clonotype was detected only once. The CDR3 loop reads CASSQEYETVGQETQYF. In DNA, the CDR3 is TGCGCCAGCAGCCAAGAATACGAGACAGTAGGCCAAGAGACCCAGTACTTC. The V and J genes are TRBV4-3 and TRBJ2-5; possibly TRBD1 for D (5 bases). The CDR3 is made up of 17 amino acids. Per the germline V gene, CDR1 is LGHNA and CDR2 is YSLEER. With 0 bases removed from V and 1 base from J, the gap between germline ends came to 15 bases.

This clonotype was detected only a few times. The rearrangement uses TRBV3-1 and TRBJ2-2; D uncertain. Deletions cut 0 bases from V and 7 bases from J, with 6 bases between. CDR1 LGHDT and CDR2 YNNKEL come from the germline V gene (reference sequence). This CDR3 is built from 13 residues. CDR3 bases: TGTGCCAGCAGCCAAGATATAGTCGGGGAGCTGTTTTTT. Translation gives CASSQDIVGELFF.

This clonotype was counted between two and nine times. Relative to the germline gene, one junction end is altered; a read error may explain this. The rearrangement joins TRBV12-3 or TRBV12-4 to TRBJ2-3; the D gene is possibly TRBD1 (5 bases). The CDR3 has 14 amino acids. The CDR3 sequence: CASSSPWGTDTQYF. CDR3 DNA sequence: TGTGCCAGCAGTTCTCCCTGGGGCACGGATACGCAGTATTTT.

The table lists this clonotype with a few counts. The J gene is TRBJ2-1, the V gene TRBV12-3 or TRBV12-4; TRBD1 matches at 11 bases. With 4 bases clipped from V and 5 bases from J, the junction kept 4 bases outside the gene matches. The CDR3 contains 15 residues. This CDR3 reads CASSSGTGGDNEQFF. CDR3 DNA sequence: TGTGCCAGCAGTTCCGGGACAGGGGGGGACAATGAGCAGTTCTTC.

The rearrangement joins TRBV3-1 to TRBJ2-2, with D maybe TRBD2 (6 bases). Germline values: CDR1 LGHDT, CDR2 YNNKEL (reference sequence). This CDR3 spans 15 amino acids. V was cut by 3 bases and J by 4 bases, with 12 bases left in between. The CDR3, as DNA: TGTGCCAGCAGCCAGTACCTAGCGACCACCGGGGAGCTGTTTTTT. Protein product: CASSQYLATTGELFF.

This chain joins TRBV15 and TRBJ1-4; TRBD1 aligns across 7 bases. Germline V gene data show CDR1 as LNHNV and CDR2 as YYDKDF (reference sequence). This CDR3 has 17 amino acids. The ends lost 0 bases at V and 8 bases at J; junction bases unmatched: 12. CDR3 coding DNA: TGTGCCACCAGCAGAGAAGTAGGTGGAGGGGGCTGGGAAAAACTGTTTTTT. Amino acids: CATSREVGGGGWEKLFF.

Ten or more counts support this clonotype. The chain has TRBV4-1 and TRBJ1-3, with D perhaps TRBD1 (6 bases). Germline assignment: CDR1 MGHRA and CDR2 YSYEKL. CDR3 size: 15 residues. Trimming pared 2 bases from V and 1 base from J, leaving 9 bases between. The DNA of the CDR3 is TGCGCCAGCAGCCAATCAGGGGCATCTGGAAACACCATATATTTT. It codes for CASSQSGASGNTIYF.

This clonotype occurred a few times. V gene TRBV11-2 combines with J gene TRBJ2-1, with 7 bases matching TRBD2. The length of the CDR3 is 16 residues. Germline V gene lookup returns CDR1 SGHAT and CDR2 FQNNGV. The junction had 10 bases not matched to a gene; V was cut back by 2 bases and J by 6 bases. In DNA form, the CDR3 reads TGTGCCAGCAGCTTAAGTTCGGGAGGCCTCGGCAATGAGCAGTTCTTC. Protein: CASSLSSGGLGNEQFF.

The genes are TRBV6-2 or TRBV6-3 and TRBJ2-2; D possibly corresponds to TRBD1 (5 bases). Germline-derived CDR1 and CDR2 are MNHEY and SVGEGT. V lost 8 bases to trimming and J lost 0 bases, with 13 bases between them. The CDR3 covers 15 residues. This chain's CDR3 is CASGPRTPNTGELFF. In nucleotides, the CDR3 is TGTGCCAGCGGACCCCGGACACCGAACACCGGGGAGCTGTTTTTT.

The chain is built from TRBV9 and TRBJ2-7; 8 bases are shared with TRBD2. CDR3 length: 16 amino acids. The ends lost 2 bases at V and 3 bases at J; junction bases unmatched: 10. Germline V gene sequence: CDR1 SGDLS, CDR2 YYNGEE. CDR3 DNA sequence: TGTGCCAGCAGCGTTCGCATCAGCGGGAGTATCTACGAGCAGTACTTC. Translation gives CASSVRISGSIYEQYF.

This clonotype was found a few times. The V call is TRBV6-1, the J call TRBJ1-4, with D tentatively TRBD1 (5 bases). Trimming stripped 5 bases from V and 6 bases from J, with 13 bases between. Looked up from germline, CDR1 is MNHNS and CDR2 is SASEGT. The CDR3 length is 14 residues. The CDR3 sequence is CASSTGAVDEKLFF. CDR3 nucleotides: TGTGCCAGCAGTACCGGGGCAGTAGATGAAAAACTGTTTTTT.

The rearrangement uses TRBV9 and TRBJ2-5; no reliable D call. CDR3 size: 14 residues. Germline V lookup: CDR1 SGDLS, CDR2 YYNGEE. V was clipped by 0 bases and J by 0 bases, with 6 bases between them. CDR3 region: CASSVDKYQETQYF. In DNA, the CDR3 is TGTGCCAGCAGCGTAGACAAGTACCAAGAGACCCAGTACTTC.

The chain combines TRBV4-2 with TRBJ1-2; D is uncertain. Between the trimmed V and J ends, which lost 0 bases and 4 bases, there was a span of 15 bases. CDR1 and CDR2 from the germline V gene are LGHNA and YNFKEQ. This CDR3 is built from 16 residues. In nucleotides, the CDR3 is TGTGCCAGCAGCCAAGATCTGGCCCCCCGGGGCTATGGCTACACCTTC. Amino acids: CASSQDLAPRGYGYTF.

V usage is TRBV15 and J usage is TRBJ2-7; 11 bases align to TRBD2. The germline V gene has CDR1 LNHNV and CDR2 YYDKDF (reference sequence). The junction had 5 bases not matched to a gene; V was cut back by 1 base and J by 3 bases. The length of the CDR3 is 16 residues. The CDR3 region is CATSRGRLAGNYEQYF. The CDR3 DNA reads TGTGCCACCAGCAGAGGTCGACTAGCGGGAAACTACGAGCAGTACTTC.

This clonotype came up a few times. The chain combines TRBV9 with TRBJ2-1; D may be TRBD1 or TRBD2 (5 bases each). Trimming shortened V by 0 bases and J by 2 bases, and 9 bases separated the two germline ends. This CDR3 is built from 15 residues. Germline V gene sequence: CDR1 SGDLS, CDR2 YYNGEE. The CDR3 nucleotides are TGTGCCAGCAGCGTAGTGGGGGAGACCTACAATGAGCAGTTCTTC. Protein sequence: CASSVVGETYNEQFF.

J is TRBJ2-7 and V is TRBV30, with D perhaps TRBD2 (6 bases). Trimming shortened V by 0 bases and J by 3 bases, and 12 bases separated the two germline ends. Per germline, CDR1 GTSNPN and CDR2 SVGIG (reference sequence). The CDR3 runs 14 residues. The CDR3: CAWSVPGGIYEQYF. In DNA, the CDR3 is TGTGCCTGGAGTGTACCCGGAGGGATCTACGAGCAGTACTTC.